The 25 T cell receptor beta chains in this list originate from one sample, sequenced in a study of blood T cell repertoires in COVID-19 (dated by TCRdb to the early 2020s). Receptors were amplified or captured by the immunoSEQ multiplex PCR assay. The source is immuneACCESS, and TCRdb retained only in-frame sequences with V and J called. Part of the clones is not carried over; for the studies checked, unresolved V genes explain less than half of this, and the remainder is unexplained. The sample table records about 120,000 clones; about 90% of these occur just once. The top ten constitute roughly 4% of the sample. The sample taken for sequencing was peripheral blood. Receptor source: an older woman with COVID-19, enrolled during active disease.

CDR3 loop: CASSLASGQGTREQYF. The CDR3, as DNA: TGTGCCAGCAGCTTAGCGTCGGGTCAGGGTACCCGCGAGCAGTACTTC. J is TRBJ2-7 and V is TRBV7-9; possible D gene TRBD1, 5 bases. The CDR3 length is 16 residues. The V and J ends lost 0 bases and 6 bases respectively, with 18 bases between them. CDR1 is SEHNR, CDR2 FQNEAQ, per germline (reference sequence).

The V gene is TRBV4-2, the J gene TRBJ1-1, with D unresolved. V was pared by 2 bases and J by 6 bases, with 10 bases between. Per germline, CDR1 LGHNA and CDR2 YNFKEQ. The CDR3 covers 13 residues. CDR3 residues: CASSQSGEPEAFF. The CDR3 region has the DNA TGTGCCAGCAGCCAATCTGGAGAACCTGAAGCTTTCTTT.

The gene calls are TRBV5-1 and TRBJ1-1; D might be TRBD1 (6 bases). Trimming removed 5 bases at V and 2 bases at J, with 13 bases between. Per the germline V gene, CDR1 is SGHRS and CDR2 is YFSETQ. The CDR3 runs 14 residues. CDR3 loop: CASSLAGANTEAFF. The CDR3 DNA reads as TGCGCCAGCAGTCTGGCGGGGGCCAACACTGAAGCTTTCTTT. The variable domain in full, with the rest retrieved from reference TRBV5-1 and TRBJ1-1, is KAGVTQTPRYLIKTRGQQVTLSCSPISGHRSVSWYQQTPGQGLQFLFEYFSETQRNKGNFPGRFSGRQFSNSRSEMNVSTLELGDSALYLCASSLAGANTEAFFGQGTRLTVV.

V is TRBV7-3 and J is TRBJ1-1; 8 bases align to TRBD1. The J segment lost 10 bases and the V segment lost 5 bases, leaving 9 bases of the junction unmatched. The CDR3 is made up of 13 amino acids. CDR1 and CDR2 from the germline V gene are SGHTA and FQGTGA. The CDR3 region is CASSLDREGGAFF. CDR3 in DNA: TGTGCCAGCAGCCTGGACAGGGAGGGCGGAGCTTTCTTT. The full variable domain, rest sourced from reference TRBV7-3 and TRBJ1-1, is GAGVSQTPSNKVTEKGKYVELRCDPISGHTALYWYRQSLGQGPEFLIYFQGTGAADDSGLPNDRFFAVRPEGSVSTLKIQRTERGDSAVYLCASSLDREGGAFFGQGTRLTVV.

The chain combines TRBV18 with TRBJ1-4, with D tentatively TRBD1 (5 bases). CDR1 is KGHSH, CDR2 LQKENI, per germline. V dropped 6 bases and J dropped 3 bases, with 14 bases sitting between them. This CDR3 region has 15 residues. The CDR3 spells CASSDPRGSNEKLFF. In DNA form, the CDR3 reads TGTGCCAGCTCCGACCCGCGGGGGTCTAATGAAAAACTGTTTTTT. The full variable domain, with the rest looked up from reference TRBV18 and TRBJ1-4, is NAGVMQNPRHLVRRRGQEARLRCSPMKGHSHVYWYRQLPEEGLKFMVYLQKENIIDESGMPKERFSAEFPKEGPSILRIQQVVRGDSAAYFCASSDPRGSNEKLFFGSGTQLSVL.

The genes are TRBV6-2 or TRBV6-3 and TRBJ1-4; D possibly corresponds to TRBD1 (6 bases). Trimming removed 5 bases at V and 1 base at J, with 11 bases between. Germline V gene data show CDR1 as MNHEY and CDR2 as SVGEGT. The CDR3 runs 15 residues. Written as DNA, the CDR3 is TGTGCCAGCAGTACCGACAGGCGAACTAATGAAAAACTGTTTTTT. Translating gives CASSTDRRTNEKLFF.

The chain couples TRBV9 to TRBJ1-1; D might be TRBD1 (5 bases). V gave up 6 bases and J gave up 0 bases, with 21 bases separating them. In germline, CDR1 is SGDLS, CDR2 YYNGEE. This CDR3 comprises 17 residues. CDR3 nucleotides: TGTGCCAGCACCCGTGGGGCAGGTAGTCCCATGAACACTGAAGCTTTCTTT. It codes for CASTRGAGSPMNTEAFF.

The gene calls are TRBV11-1 and TRBJ1-2; 7 bases are shared with TRBD1. The length of the CDR3 is 14 residues. The junction had 7 bases not matched to a gene; V was cut back by 5 bases and J by 4 bases. Germline V gene lookup returns CDR1 SGHAT and CDR2 FQDESV (reference sequence). The CDR3 loop reads CASSQGEYPYGYTF. As DNA, the CDR3 is TGTGCCAGCAGCCAGGGGGAATACCCCTATGGCTACACCTTC.

This chain joins TRBV2 and TRBJ1-3; maybe TRBD1 (5 bases). Trimming stripped 4 bases from V and 4 bases from J, with 14 bases between. CDR1 is SNHLY, CDR2 FYNNEI, per germline. This CDR3 has 15 amino acids. In nucleotides, the CDR3 is TGTGCCAGCAGTGGGGCCAGGGTAGGCGGAAACACCATATATTTT. Its protein is CASSGARVGGNTIYF.

The chain couples TRBV11-2 to TRBJ2-1, with TRBD1 matching over 7 bases. V dropped 5 bases and J dropped 6; count of bases not matched to a gene: 7. Per the germline V gene, CDR1 is SGHAT and CDR2 is FQNNGV. The CDR3 has 14 amino acids. DNA of the CDR3: TGTGCCAGCAGCCTGACAGGGTTCCGCAATGAGCAGTTCTTC. Amino acid sequence: CASSLTGFRNEQFF. Together with reference TRBV11-2 and TRBJ2-1, the CDR3 gives the full variable domain: EAGVAQSPRYKIIEKRQSVAFWCNPISGHATLYWYQQILGQGPKLLIQFQNNGVVDDSQLPKDRFSAERLKGVDSTLKIQPAKLEDSAVYLCASSLTGFRNEQFFGPGTRLTVL.

For this clone: The same CDR3 arises from other DNA sequences in this sample as well. This sequence joins TRBV9 and TRBJ1-4; weak D call: TRBD1 (6 bases). Trimming shortened V by 0 bases and J by 8 bases, and 11 bases separated the two germline ends. The germline V gene has CDR1 SGDLS and CDR2 YYNGEE. CDR3 size: 14 residues. The CDR3: CASSVGTGREKLFF. The DNA for the CDR3 is TGTGCCAGCAGCGTAGGCACAGGGCGAGAAAAACTGTTTTTT.

V gene TRBV7-9 combines with J gene TRBJ1-4; D possibly corresponds to TRBD1 (5 bases). V lost 0 bases, J lost 7 bases, and 6 bases lay in between. From germline, CDR1 is SEHNR and CDR2 FQNEAQ (reference sequence). This CDR3 contains 13 residues. The CDR3 sequence is CASSLAGGEKLFF. Here the CDR3 DNA reads TGTGCCAGCAGCTTAGCGGGGGGTGAAAAACTGTTTTTT.

This clone was recorded only once. This chain uses TRBV19 with TRBJ1-2; 8 nucleotides line up with TRBD1. V dropped 9 bases and J dropped 4; count of bases not matched to a gene: 4. The CDR3 is 12 amino acids. Germline CDR1 and CDR2: LNHDA and SQIVND (reference sequence). The CDR3 DNA reads as TGTGCCAGCAGGGGGCCTGGCTATGGCTACACCTTC. Its protein is CASRGPGYGYTF.

The chain couples TRBV5-1 to TRBJ1-4, with D perhaps matching TRBD1 (5 bases). This CDR3 has 15 amino acids. Germline loops: CDR1 SGHRS, CDR2 YFSETQ. The V end was cut by 3 bases, the J end by 3 bases, with 12 bases between. CDR3 nucleotides: TGCGCCAGCAGCTCACCGGGACTCCCTAATGAAAAACTGTTTTTT. Amino acid sequence: CASSSPGLPNEKLFF.

J is TRBJ2-3 and V is TRBV11-2; the match to TRBD2 covers 9 bases. The J segment lost 2 bases and the V segment lost 7 bases, leaving 13 bases of the junction unmatched. The CDR3 runs to 17 residues. CDR1 and CDR2 (germline): SGHAT, FQNNGV. DNA of the CDR3: TGTGCCAGCACCCCCTGGGGGCGGGGGGGCGTCACAGATACGCAGTATTTT. This codes for CASTPWGRGGVTDTQYF.

The gene calls are TRBV6-5 and TRBJ2-1; unclear D gene. Germline loops: CDR1 MNHEY, CDR2 SVGAGI. V gave up 0 bases and J gave up 9 bases, with 18 bases separating them. This CDR3 has 16 amino acids. The CDR3: CASSYSSSMQVGEQFF. The CDR3 bases are TGTGCCAGCAGTTACTCGAGTTCAATGCAGGTCGGTGAGCAGTTCTTC.

The rearrangement uses TRBV5-1 and TRBJ2-7; D is possibly TRBD2 (5 bases). The V end lost 0 bases, the J end lost 6 bases, and 13 bases lay between the germline ends. This CDR3 spans 14 amino acids. Germline V gives CDR1 SGHRS, CDR2 YFSETQ. In nucleotides, the CDR3 is TGCGCCAGCAGCTTGGGCCAGGTAGGGAGCGAGCAGTACTTC. The encoded protein is CASSLGQVGSEQYF. Filled out from reference TRBV5-1 and TRBJ2-7, the complete variable domain reads KAGVTQTPRYLIKTRGQQVTLSCSPISGHRSVSWYQQTPGQGLQFLFEYFSETQRNKGNFPGRFSGRQFSNSRSEMNVSTLELGDSALYLCASSLGQVGSEQYFGPGTRLTVT.

The V and J genes are TRBV4-2 and TRBJ2-3; 7 nucleotides agree with TRBD1. CDR1 is LGHNA, CDR2 YNFKEQ, per germline. The V and J ends lost 1 base and 5 bases, in that order; junction bases with no gene match: 12. CDR3 length: 17 residues. The CDR3 protein is CASSQVGRGSSGDTQYF. The DNA of the CDR3 is TGTGCCAGCAGCCAAGTAGGCAGGGGGAGTTCGGGAGATACGCAGTATTTT.

The chain carries TRBV9 and TRBJ2-1, with 7 bases aligning to TRBD2. CDR1 is SGDLS and CDR2 is YYNGEE in the germline V gene. This CDR3 has 16 amino acids. V was pared by 0 bases and J by 0 bases, with 3 bases of the junction left unmatched. CDR3 coding DNA: TGTGCCAGCAGCGTAGGGGGGGACTACTCCTACAATGAGCAGTTCTTC. Amino acid sequence: CASSVGGDYSYNEQFF.

The chain has TRBV11-2 and TRBJ2-7; tentative D call: TRBD1 (6 bases). The CDR3 has 15 amino acids. Germline V lookup: CDR1 SGHAT, CDR2 FQNNGV. Trimming removed 4 bases from V and 2 bases from J, with 15 bases in between. CDR3 amino acids: CASSSNPGQTYEQYF. The CDR3 region has the DNA TGTGCCAGCAGCTCAAACCCCGGACAGACCTACGAGCAGTACTTC. Full variable domain (missing parts from reference TRBV11-2 and TRBJ2-7): EAGVAQSPRYKIIEKRQSVAFWCNPISGHATLYWYQQILGQGPKLLIQFQNNGVVDDSQLPKDRFSAERLKGVDSTLKIQPAKLEDSAVYLCASSSNPGQTYEQYFGPGTRLTVT.

The chain is built from TRBV11-1 and TRBJ1-1; TRBD1 aligns across 8 bases. V lost 2 bases and J lost 0; bases outside the gene matches: 5. This CDR3 has 16 amino acids. Germline loops: CDR1 SGHAT, CDR2 FQDESV (reference sequence). In DNA form, the CDR3 reads TGTGCCAGCAGCTTAAACAGGGGGGTCATGAACACTGAAGCTTTCTTT. This gives the protein CASSLNRGVMNTEAFF.

The chain couples TRBV7-2 to TRBJ1-6; 9 bases fit TRBD1. The CDR3 is 16 residues long. The V and J ends lost 5 bases and 7 bases, in that order; junction bases with no gene match: 9. Germline CDR1 is SGHTA and CDR2 is FQGNSA. For the CDR3, the DNA is TGTGCCAGCAGCACCTACTCCGGGACAGGGAATTCACCCCTCCACTTT. Its translation is CASSTYSGTGNSPLHF.

The chain has TRBV5-6 and TRBJ1-6; a weak D match, TRBD1 (5 bases). Per the germline V gene, CDR1 is SGHDT and CDR2 is YYEEEE. The V gene lost 0 bases and the J gene lost 9 bases, with 10 bases spanning the gap. This CDR3 has 14 residues. The CDR3 nucleotides read TGTGCCAGCAGCTTGGGAAGGGGCAGTTCACCCCTCCACTTT. Its protein product is CASSLGRGSSPLHF.

This rearrangement joins TRBV4-3 to TRBJ1-2; 9 bases match TRBD1. V dropped 0 bases and J dropped 5; count of bases not matched to a gene: 4. The CDR3 spans 15 residues. Germline V lookup: CDR1 LGHNA, CDR2 YSLEER. The CDR3 bases are TGCGCCAGCAGCCAAGATCTGGGACAGGGTTATGGCTACACCTTC. Translated: CASSQDLGQGYGYTF.

The sample holds a few counts of this clone. The chain carries TRBV5-1 and TRBJ1-6; TRBD1 is a possible D gene (5 bases). V dropped 0 bases and J dropped 11 bases, with 6 bases sitting between them. This CDR3 is 12 amino acids long. CDR1 is SGHRS, CDR2 YFSETQ, per germline. The CDR3 sequence: CASSLEGPPLHF. DNA of the CDR3: TGCGCCAGCAGCTTGGAGGGGCCACCCCTCCACTTT.